The sequence of this T cell receptor beta chain was determined in a study of blood T cell repertoires in COVID-19. Study-wide background: Acute and convalescent COVID-19 specimens originated in the United States, Italy and Spain. In each case, the material was cDNA or gDNA derived from T cells, B-cell-depleted T cells, or PBMCs.

In the source study's methods: Nucleated cell counts were estimated from reference gene primer amplification. The method was immunoSEQ multiplex PCR; TCRdb's version includes in-frame clones alone and lacks a portion of them. Clone size and the V and J calls come from that table; the DNA yielded D and trimming. This sample has fewer than 70,000 clones, with around 79% found just once. Only one count was recorded for this clone. Within the sample, other DNA sequences also encode this same CDR3. This sequence originates from a man in his 60s with acute or convalescent COVID-19. Material: peripheral blood.

The CDR3 DNA reads as TGTGCCAGCAGTTTAACAGGGGTTGAAGCTTTCTTT. Its protein is CASSLTGVEAFF. The chain couples TRBV27 to TRBJ1-1; the match to TRBD1 covers 7 bases. The V gene's germline CDR1 is MNHEY and CDR2 SMNVEV (reference sequence). Trimming cost V 2 bases and J 7 bases; bases outside gene matches: 1. This CDR3 has 12 amino acids.